What follows are 11 T cell receptor beta chains derived from one specimen sequenced in a study of a mutant IDH1 vaccine in newly diagnosed glioma. Method: immunoSEQ multiplex PCR; TCRdb's copy keeps in-frame clones and lacks some. The sample has approximately 100,000 clones; roughly 90% are singletons. Time point of the sample: baseline, week 1 (first vaccination visit). Treatment of the sample: pre-vaccination baseline after standard-of-care therapy. This specimen consisted of PBMCs, obtained from a glioma patient treated with radiotherapy, temozolomide or both. These receptor sequences come from a woman aged 50 to 60 with glioma.

This clone was found once. The CDR3 sequence is CSVTVLGPGELFF. For the CDR3, the DNA is TGCAGCGTTACGGTACTGGGGCCCGGGGAGCTGTTTTTT. V gene TRBV29-1 combines with J gene TRBJ2-2; D possibly corresponds to TRBD1 (5 bases). Trimming stripped 5 bases from V and 6 bases from J, with 13 bases between. Germline-derived CDR1 and CDR2 are SQVTM and ANQGSEA. The CDR3 spans 13 residues.

The rearrangement joins TRBV28 to TRBJ2-7, with TRBD2 matching 7 bases. The CDR3 spans 14 residues. CDR1 is MDHEN, CDR2 SYDVKM, per germline. With V trimmed by 6 bases and J by 1 base, 6 bases remained unmatched. The CDR3 here is CASSLAVPSYEQYF. The DNA of the CDR3 is TGTGCCAGCAGCCTAGCGGTACCTTCCTACGAGCAGTACTTC.

The V gene is TRBV6-1, the J gene TRBJ2-3; a possible D gene is TRBD2 (5 bases). CDR1 MNHNS and CDR2 SASEGT come from the germline V gene. Trimming stripped 1 base from V and 6 bases from J, with 5 bases between. The length of the CDR3 is 12 residues. The CDR3 DNA reads TGTGCCAGCAGTGAAGGAGGGGATACGCAGTATTTT. This translates into CASSEGGDTQYF.

V gene TRBV7-9 combines with J gene TRBJ2-7; TRBD2 matches at 7 bases. This CDR3 is built from 12 residues. Germline CDR1 SEHNR, CDR2 FQNEAQ (reference sequence). In DNA form, the CDR3 reads TGTGCTTCGGGCGGGGGACCCTACGAGCAGTACTTC. It translates to CASGGGPYEQYF.

The CDR3 here is CAWSAPDNTQYF. CDR3 DNA: TGTGCCTGGAGTGCCCCGGATAATACGCAGTATTTT. The rearrangement joins TRBV30 to TRBJ2-3, with unresolved D. The V gene lost 1 base and the J gene lost 7 bases, with 9 bases spanning the gap. The CDR3 loop spans 12 amino acids. The germline CDR1 and CDR2 sequences are GTSNPN and SVGIG (reference sequence).

This sequence joins TRBV29-1 and TRBJ1-2; 10 positions agree with TRBD1. CDR1 is SQVTM, CDR2 ANQGSEA, per germline. V dropped 6 bases and J dropped 7; count of bases not matched to a gene: 5. The CDR3 length is 12 residues. The CDR3 reads CSVAGTGVGYTF. The CDR3 DNA is TGCAGCGTCGCCGGGACAGGGGTTGGCTACACCTTC.

This chain uses TRBV28 with TRBJ1-2; D gene uncertain. Germline loops: CDR1 MDHEN, CDR2 SYDVKM. The length of the CDR3 is 15 residues. Trimming removed 0 bases at V and 4 bases at J, with 12 bases between. Written as DNA, the CDR3 is TGTGCCAGCAGTTTATGCCGCGGGTGTGGCTATGGCTACACCTTC. Protein: CASSLCRGCGYGYTF.

This sequence joins TRBV5-4 and TRBJ2-1; TRBD1 might be the D (7 bases). CDR3 length: 14 amino acids. Trimming took off 4 bases at V and 7 bases at J, with 15 bases between the two ends. Per germline, CDR1 SGHNT and CDR2 YYREEE (reference sequence). DNA of the CDR3: TGTGCCAGCAGCGATGATCAGGGGGGTAATGAGCAGTTCTTC. This encodes CASSDDQGGNEQFF.

This sequence joins TRBV9 and TRBJ2-1; D not certain. This CDR3 contains 16 residues. V was clipped by 4 bases and J by 4 bases, with 18 bases between them. Germline-derived CDR1 and CDR2 are SGDLS and YYNGEE. CDR3 protein: CASSPSSLGKYNEQFF. CDR3 coding DNA: TGTGCCAGCAGCCCATCCAGCCTAGGAAAATACAATGAGCAGTTCTTC. Filled out from reference TRBV9 and TRBJ2-1, the complete variable domain reads DSGVTQTPKHLITATGQRVTLRCSPRSGDLSVYWYQQSLDQGLQFLIQYYNGEERAKGNILERFSAQQFPDLHSELNLSSLELGDSALYFCASSPSSLGKYNEQFFGPGTRLTVL.

Written as DNA, the CDR3 is TGTGCTAGTGCGGTAGACCGCTCCTACGAGCAGTACTTC. Translation gives CASAVDRSYEQYF. The chain combines TRBV12-5 with TRBJ2-7, with D unresolved. The CDR3 runs to 13 residues. Trimming shortened V by 7 bases and J by 0 bases, and 10 bases separated the two germline ends. Germline V CDR1 and CDR2: LGHNT, FRNRAP. The entire variable domain, with the rest obtained from reference TRBV12-5 and TRBJ2-7, is as follows: DARVTQTPRHKVTEMGQEVTMRCQPILGHNTVFWYRQTMMQGLELLAYFRNRAPLDDSGMPKDRFSAEMPDATLATLKIQPSEPRDSAVYFCASAVDRSYEQYFGPGTRLTVT.

A few counts support this clone. The chain employs TRBV7-9 and TRBJ2-5, with D uncertain. Germline CDR1 SEHNR, CDR2 FQNEAQ (reference sequence). The CDR3 spans 12 residues. As DNA, the CDR3 is TGTGCGATGGGCGTGTCCGGGGAGACCCAGTACTTC. It encodes CAMGVSGETQYF.